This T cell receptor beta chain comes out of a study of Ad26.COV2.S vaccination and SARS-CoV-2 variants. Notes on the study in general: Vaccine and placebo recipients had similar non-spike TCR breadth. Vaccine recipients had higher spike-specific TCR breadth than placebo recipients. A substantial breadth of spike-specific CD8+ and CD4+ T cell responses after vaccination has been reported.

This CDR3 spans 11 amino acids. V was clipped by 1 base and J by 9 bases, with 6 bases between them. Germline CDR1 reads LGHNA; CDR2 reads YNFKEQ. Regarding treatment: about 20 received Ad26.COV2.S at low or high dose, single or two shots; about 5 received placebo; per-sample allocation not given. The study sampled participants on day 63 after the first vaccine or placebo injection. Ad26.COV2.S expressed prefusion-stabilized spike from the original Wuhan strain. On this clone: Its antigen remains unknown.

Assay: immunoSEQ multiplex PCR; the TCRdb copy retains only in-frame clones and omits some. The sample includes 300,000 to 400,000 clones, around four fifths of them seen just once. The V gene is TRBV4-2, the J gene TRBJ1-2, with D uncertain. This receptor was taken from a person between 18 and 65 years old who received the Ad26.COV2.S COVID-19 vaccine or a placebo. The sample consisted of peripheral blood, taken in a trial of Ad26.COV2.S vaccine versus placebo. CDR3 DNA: TGTGCCAGCAGCCAAGGCTCCCGCTACACCTTC. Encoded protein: CASSQGSRYTF.